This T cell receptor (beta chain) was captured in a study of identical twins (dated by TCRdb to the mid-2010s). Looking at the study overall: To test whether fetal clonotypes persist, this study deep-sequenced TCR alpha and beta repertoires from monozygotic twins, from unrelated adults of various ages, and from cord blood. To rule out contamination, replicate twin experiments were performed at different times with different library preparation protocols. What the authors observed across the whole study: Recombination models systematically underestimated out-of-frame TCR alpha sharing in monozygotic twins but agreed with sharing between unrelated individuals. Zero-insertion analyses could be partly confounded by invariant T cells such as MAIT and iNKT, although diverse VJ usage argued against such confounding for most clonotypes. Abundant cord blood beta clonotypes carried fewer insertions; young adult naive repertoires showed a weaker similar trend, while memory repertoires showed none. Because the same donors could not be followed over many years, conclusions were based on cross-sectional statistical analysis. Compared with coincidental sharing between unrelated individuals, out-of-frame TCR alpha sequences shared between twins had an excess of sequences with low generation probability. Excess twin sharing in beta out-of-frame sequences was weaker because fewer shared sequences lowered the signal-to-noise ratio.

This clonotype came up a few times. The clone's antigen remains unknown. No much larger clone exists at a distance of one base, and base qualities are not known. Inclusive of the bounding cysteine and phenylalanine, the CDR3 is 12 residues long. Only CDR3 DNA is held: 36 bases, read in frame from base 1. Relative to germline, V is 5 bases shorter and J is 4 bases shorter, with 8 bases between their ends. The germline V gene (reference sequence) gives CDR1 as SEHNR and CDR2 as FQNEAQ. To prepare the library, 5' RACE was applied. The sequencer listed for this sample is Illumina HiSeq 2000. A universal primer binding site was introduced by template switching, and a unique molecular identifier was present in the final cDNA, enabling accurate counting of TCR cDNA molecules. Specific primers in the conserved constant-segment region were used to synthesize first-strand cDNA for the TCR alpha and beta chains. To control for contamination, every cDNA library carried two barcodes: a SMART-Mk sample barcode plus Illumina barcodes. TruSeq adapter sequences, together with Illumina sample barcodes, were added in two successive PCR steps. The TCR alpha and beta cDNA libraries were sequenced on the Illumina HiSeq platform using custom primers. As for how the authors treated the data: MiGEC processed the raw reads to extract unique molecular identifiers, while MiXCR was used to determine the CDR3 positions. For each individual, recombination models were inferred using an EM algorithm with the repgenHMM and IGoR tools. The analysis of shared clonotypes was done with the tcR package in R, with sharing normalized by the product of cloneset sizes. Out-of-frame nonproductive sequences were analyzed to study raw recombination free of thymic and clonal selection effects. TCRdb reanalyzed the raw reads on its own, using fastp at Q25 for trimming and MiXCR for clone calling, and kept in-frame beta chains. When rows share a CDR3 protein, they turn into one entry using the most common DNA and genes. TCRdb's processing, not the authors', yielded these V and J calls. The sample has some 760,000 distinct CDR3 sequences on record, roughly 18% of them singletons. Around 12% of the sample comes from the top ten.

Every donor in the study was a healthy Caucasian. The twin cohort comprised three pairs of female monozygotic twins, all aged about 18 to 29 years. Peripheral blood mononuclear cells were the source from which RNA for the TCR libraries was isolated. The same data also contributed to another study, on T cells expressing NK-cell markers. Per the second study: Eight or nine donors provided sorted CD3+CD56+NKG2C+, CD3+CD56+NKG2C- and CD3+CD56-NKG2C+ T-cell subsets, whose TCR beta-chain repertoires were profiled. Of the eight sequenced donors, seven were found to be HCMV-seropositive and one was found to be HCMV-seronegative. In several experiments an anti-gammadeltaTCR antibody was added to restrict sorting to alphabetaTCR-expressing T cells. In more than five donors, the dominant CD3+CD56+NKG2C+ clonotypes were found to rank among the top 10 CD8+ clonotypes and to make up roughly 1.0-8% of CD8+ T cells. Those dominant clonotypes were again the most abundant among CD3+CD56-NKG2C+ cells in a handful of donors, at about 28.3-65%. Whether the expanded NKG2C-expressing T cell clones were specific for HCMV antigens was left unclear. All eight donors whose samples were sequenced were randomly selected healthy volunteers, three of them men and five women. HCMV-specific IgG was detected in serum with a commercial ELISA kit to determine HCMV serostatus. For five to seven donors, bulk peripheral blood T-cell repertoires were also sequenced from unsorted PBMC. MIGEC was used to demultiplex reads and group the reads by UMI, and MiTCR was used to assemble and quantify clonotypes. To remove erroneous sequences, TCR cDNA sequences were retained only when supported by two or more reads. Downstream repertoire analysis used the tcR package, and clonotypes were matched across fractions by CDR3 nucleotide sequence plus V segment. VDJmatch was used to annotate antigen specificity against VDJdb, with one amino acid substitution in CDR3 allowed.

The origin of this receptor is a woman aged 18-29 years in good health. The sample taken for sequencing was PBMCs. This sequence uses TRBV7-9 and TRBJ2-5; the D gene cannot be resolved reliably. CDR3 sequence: CASSHSRETQYF. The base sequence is TGTGCCAGCAGCCACAGTAGAGAGACCCAGTACTTC.